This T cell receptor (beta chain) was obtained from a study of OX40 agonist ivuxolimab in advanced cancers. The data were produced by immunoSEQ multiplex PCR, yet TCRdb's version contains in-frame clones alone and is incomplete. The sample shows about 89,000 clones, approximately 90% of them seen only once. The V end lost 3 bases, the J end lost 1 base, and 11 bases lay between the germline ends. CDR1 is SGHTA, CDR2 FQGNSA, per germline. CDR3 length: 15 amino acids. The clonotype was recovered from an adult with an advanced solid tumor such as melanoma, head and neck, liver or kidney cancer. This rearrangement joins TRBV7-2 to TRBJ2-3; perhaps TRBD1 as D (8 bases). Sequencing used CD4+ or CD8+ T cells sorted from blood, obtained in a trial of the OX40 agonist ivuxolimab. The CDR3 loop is CASSFTGGGTDTQYF. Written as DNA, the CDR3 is TGTGCCAGCAGCTTCACAGGGGGGGGCACAGATACGCAGTATTTT.